This entry lists 24 T cell receptor beta chains sequenced from one sample in a study of Ad26.COV2.S vaccination and SARS-CoV-2 variants. The assay was immunoSEQ multiplex PCR, and TCRdb's table has in-frame clones only and misses some. This repertoire shows approximately 500,000 clones, approximately 90% found once; its top ten account for 10% to 15%. Noted treatment: some 19 received Ad26.COV2.S at low or high dose, single or two shots; five or six received placebo; per-sample allocation not given. All samples were drawn on day 63, counting from the first vaccine or placebo injection. The specimen was peripheral blood, collected in a trial of Ad26.COV2.S vaccine versus placebo. The source is a person between 18 and 65 years old who received the Ad26.COV2.S COVID-19 vaccine or a placebo.

The chain recombines TRBV5-1 with TRBJ1-1; D unresolved. V shed 4 bases and J shed 2 bases, with 12 bases lying between them. Germline V gene sequence: CDR1 SGHRS, CDR2 YFSETQ. The CDR3 totals 14 residues. The CDR3 here is CASSPTYRNTEAFF. CDR3 coding DNA: TGCGCCAGCAGCCCTACATACAGAAACACTGAAGCTTTCTTT. The variable domain in full, completed from reference TRBV5-1 and TRBJ1-1, reads KAGVTQTPRYLIKTRGQQVTLSCSPISGHRSVSWYQQTPGQGLQFLFEYFSETQRNKGNFPGRFSGRQFSNSRSEMNVSTLELGDSALYLCASSPTYRNTEAFFGQGTRLTVV.

The rearrangement links TRBV29-1 to TRBJ2-7, with 7 bases matching TRBD2. The CDR3 consists of 12 residues. With 6 bases clipped from V and 2 bases from J, the junction kept 4 bases outside the gene matches. From germline, CDR1 is SQVTM and CDR2 ANQGSEA. The CDR3 nucleotides are TGCAGCGTCTCTAGCGGAGCCTACGAGCAGTACTTC. Protein sequence: CSVSSGAYEQYF.

This chain connects TRBV10-3 to TRBJ1-5; D uncertain. Germline V gene lookup returns CDR1 ENHRY and CDR2 SYGVKD. V gave up 3 bases and J gave up 3 bases, with 12 bases separating them. This CDR3 has 15 amino acids. DNA for the CDR3: TGTGCCATCAGTGATTCGGGCGGTGACAATCAGCCCCAGCATTTT. It is translated as CAISDSGGDNQPQHF.

This chain links TRBV19 with TRBJ1-5; 8 nucleotides agree with TRBD1. Germline values: CDR1 LNHDA, CDR2 SQIVND (reference sequence). V lost 7 bases and J lost 5; bases outside the gene matches: 10. This CDR3 spans 15 amino acids. CDR3 DNA sequence: TGTGCCAGTAAAATGCTGGACAGGGCCCATCAGCCCCAGCATTTT. Its protein is CASKMLDRAHQPQHF.

This clone has more than one count but fewer than ten. This chain links TRBV30 with TRBJ2-1; D may be TRBD1 or TRBD2 (5 bases each). V shed 8 bases and J shed 0 bases, with 14 bases lying between them. This CDR3 is 14 amino acids long. CDR1 and CDR2 (germline): GTSNPN, SVGIG (reference sequence). CDR3 sequence: CARDGVSSYNEQFF. The CDR3 DNA reads as TGTGCCCGGGACGGGGTCAGCTCCTACAATGAGCAGTTCTTC.

CDR3 protein: CASSLGGLAGGIHEQFF. As DNA, the CDR3 is TGTGCCAGCAGTTTAGGGGGTCTAGCGGGAGGGATCCATGAGCAGTTCTTC. This chain joins TRBV27 and TRBJ2-1, with 12 bases identical to TRBD2. The CDR3 is made up of 17 amino acids. Germline CDR1 MNHEY, CDR2 SMNVEV (reference sequence). J was trimmed by 8 bases and V by 2 bases; bases with no gene match: 10.

This chain connects TRBV28 to TRBJ2-4; no firm D call. CDR3 length: 16 amino acids. Germline V gene data show CDR1 as MDHEN and CDR2 as SYDVKM. Deletions cut 6 bases from V and 6 bases from J, with 21 bases between. CDR3 bases: TGTGCCAGCAGAGATTCGGGCCCACGCGGATTAAACATTCAGTACTTC. Translation: CASRDSGPRGLNIQYF. The full variable domain, its missing parts supplied by reference TRBV28 and TRBJ2-4, is DVKVTQSSRYLVKRTGEKVFLECVQDMDHENMFWYRQDPGLGLRLIYFSYDVKMKEKGDIPEGYSVSREKKERFSLILESASTNQTSMYLCASRDSGPRGLNIQYFGAGTRLSVL.

The chain employs TRBV7-9 and TRBJ1-1, with TRBD1 matching 8 bases. Trimming took 3 bases from V and 5 from J; bases not matched to a gene: 8. This CDR3 has 15 amino acids. CDR1 is SEHNR and CDR2 is FQNEAQ in the germline V gene (reference sequence). This chain's CDR3 is CASSFRQGLGTEAFF. CDR3 DNA sequence: TGTGCCAGCAGCTTTCGACAGGGGTTGGGAACTGAAGCTTTCTTT.

The chain combines TRBV7-2 with TRBJ2-7, with 8 bases fitting TRBD1. Losses at the gene ends were 3 bases for V and 2 bases for J; bases not matched to a gene: 6. This CDR3 has 15 amino acids. Germline-derived CDR1 and CDR2 are SGHTA and FQGNSA. As DNA, the CDR3 is TGTGCCAGCAGCTTGGGCGACAGGGGCACCTACGAGCAGTACTTC. Translated: CASSLGDRGTYEQYF.

The chain has TRBV2 and TRBJ2-7, with TRBD2 as a possible D gene (6 bases). Trimming shortened V by 10 bases and J by 4 bases, and 17 bases separated the two germline ends. The CDR3 has 13 amino acids. The germline V gene has CDR1 SNHLY and CDR2 FYNNEI. In DNA, the CDR3 is TGTGCCACGGGACTCGGGACTCCGTACGAGCAGTACTTC. As protein: CATGLGTPYEQYF.

The CDR3 coding sequence is TGTGCCAGCAGTTACCTCCGGACAAGCCCCTATGGCTACACCTTC. Its protein product is CASSYLRTSPYGYTF. The chain joins TRBV6-2 or TRBV6-3 to TRBJ1-2; tentatively, D is TRBD1 (5 bases). Between the trimmed V and J ends, which lost 2 bases and 4 bases, there was a span of 14 bases. The V gene's germline CDR1 is MNHEY and CDR2 SVGEGT. There are 15 residues in the CDR3.

The chain has TRBV14 and TRBJ2-7; the D is unclear. Germline V gene lookup returns CDR1 SGHDN and CDR2 FVKESK. V shed 4 bases and J shed 5 bases, with 9 bases lying between them. The CDR3 length is 12 residues. The CDR3 reads CASSPPGHEQYF. The CDR3 bases are TGTGCCAGCAGCCCACCGGGCCACGAGCAGTACTTC.

This clone was picked up one time. The chain has TRBV3-1 (or the pseudogene TRBV3-2) and TRBJ2-1; no firm D call. Germline CDR1 LGHDT, CDR2 YNNKEL (reference sequence). V was shortened by 1 base and J by 5 bases, with 9 bases between the two germline ends. CDR3 length: 14 residues. In DNA, the CDR3 is TGTGCCAGCAGCCAAGGTTTCAGGAACAATGAGCAGTTCTTC. Protein sequence: CASSQGFRNNEQFF.

This chain uses TRBV6-6 with TRBJ2-7, with TRBD2 as a possible D gene (6 bases). CDR1 and CDR2 (germline): MNHNY, SVGAGI (reference sequence). This CDR3 is 13 amino acids long. The V gene lost 5 bases and the J gene lost 3 bases, with 11 bases spanning the gap. The CDR3 sequence is CASSPRLGYEQYF. In DNA form, the CDR3 reads TGTGCCAGCAGTCCGCGACTAGGCTACGAGCAGTACTTC.

The chain employs TRBV21-1 and TRBJ2-7; the table assigns TRBD2, which was not confirmed against the DNA. TRBV21-1 represents a pseudogene. The CDR3 has 14 residues. In nucleotides, the CDR3 is TGTGCCAGCAGCAAGAGCGGGAGGGCCTACGAGCAGTACTTC. As protein: CASSKSGRAYEQYF.

The genes are TRBV6-2 or TRBV6-3 and TRBJ2-1, with 9 nucleotides matching TRBD1. Germline V gene sequence: CDR1 MNHEY, CDR2 SVGEGT. The junction had 15 bases not matched to a gene; V was cut back by 5 bases and J by 7 bases. CDR3 length: 17 residues. Here the CDR3 reads CASSNHRGQGMNNEQFF. The CDR3 DNA sequence: TGTGCCAGCAGTAACCACCGGGGACAGGGAATGAATAATGAGCAGTTCTTC.

Only a few counts were recorded for this clone. V usage is TRBV6-2 or TRBV6-3 and J usage is TRBJ1-2; no reliable D call. This CDR3 is 13 amino acids long. V was clipped by 0 bases and J by 6 bases, with 8 bases between them. In germline, CDR1 is MNHEY, CDR2 SVGEGT. The CDR3 is CASSYSGIDGYTF. CDR3 nucleotides: TGTGCCAGCAGTTACTCGGGGATCGATGGCTACACCTTC.

About this clone itself: The sample holds other DNA sequences that translate to the same CDR3. This chain joins TRBV7-2 and TRBJ2-7; D possibly corresponds to TRBD1 (5 bases). Germline V gene sequence: CDR1 SGHTA, CDR2 FQGNSA. The ends were cut back, 0 bases at V and 5 bases at J, with 11 bases in the middle. The CDR3 loop spans 14 amino acids. The DNA for the CDR3 is TGTGCCAGCAGCTTAGCAGGGGCGCTGGACGAGCAGTACTTC. Translated, it gives CASSLAGALDEQYF.

This chain joins TRBV30 and TRBJ1-3; TRBD1 aligns across 9 bases. The CDR3 extends over 12 amino acids. The V segment lost 6 bases and the J segment 8 bases; nucleotides outside the gene matches: 5. CDR1 and CDR2 (germline): GTSNPN, SVGIG (reference sequence). Written as DNA, the CDR3 is TGTGCCTGTAACAGGGGGCAGGACACCATATATTTT. Protein sequence: CACNRGQDTIYF.

The V call is TRBV29-1, the J call TRBJ2-3, with D unresolved. Germline CDR1 reads SQVTM; CDR2 reads ANQGSEA. The CDR3 contains 14 residues. Trimming stripped 4 bases from V and 0 bases from J, with 11 bases between. The DNA of the CDR3 is TGCAGCGTTGTGAACCCCGGTAGCACAGATACGCAGTATTTT. Its translation: CSVVNPGSTDTQYF.

This chain connects TRBV3-1 (or the pseudogene TRBV3-2) to TRBJ2-2; weak D call: TRBD2 (6 bases). Germline values: CDR1 LGHDT, CDR2 YNNKEL (reference sequence). With 1 base removed from V and 4 bases from J, the gap between germline ends came to 31 bases. This CDR3 has 22 amino acids. The CDR3 is CASSQAGVGSPMGGTGTGELFF. The DNA for the CDR3 is TGTGCCAGCAGCCAAGCCGGAGTGGGATCCCCCATGGGCGGGACGGGCACCGGGGAGCTGTTTTTT.

The V gene is TRBV11-2, the J gene TRBJ1-1, with D unclear. The germline gives CDR1 SGHAT, CDR2 FQNNGV. This CDR3 has 12 residues. Trimming removed 3 bases from V and 1 base from J, with 3 bases in between. The CDR3 region has the DNA TGTGCCAGCAGCTTTTCGAACACTGAAGCTTTCTTT. This translates into CASSFSNTEAFF.

Of note for this clone: The sample carries other DNA sequences with the same CDR3. J is TRBJ1-5 and V is TRBV12-3 or TRBV12-4; D is unresolved. CDR3 length equals 13 residues. V gave up 3 bases and J gave up 4 bases, with 7 bases separating them. CDR3 sequence reads: CASSLGQNQPQHF. The CDR3 region has the DNA TGTGCCAGCAGTTTGGGTCAAAATCAGCCCCAGCATTTT.

The CDR3 is CASSYWRTGLTYEQYF. The CDR3 nucleotides are TGTGCCAGCAGTTACTGGAGGACAGGCCTGACCTACGAGCAGTACTTC. This chain joins TRBV6-5 and TRBJ2-7, with 7 bases fitting TRBD1. Germline V gives CDR1 MNHEY, CDR2 SVGAGI. The CDR3 runs 16 residues. Losses at the gene ends were 1 base for V and 2 bases for J; bases not matched to a gene: 8.